Listed below are T cell receptor beta chains from one sample, sequenced in a study of blood T cell repertoires in COVID-19. The table came from immunoSEQ multiplex PCR; TCRdb's copy has only in-frame clones and leaves some out. Here the sample spans roughly 180,000 clones, about 81% being singletons. Material: peripheral blood. The receptors here all came from a woman older than 75 with COVID-19, enrolled during active disease. CDR3s include the opening cysteine and the closing phenylalanine or tryptophan. D genes are given only for firm matches. Clone size is given for some rows only: seen once, a few or many times, or a class if the clone is expanded.

CDR3: CATAWGGSNQPQHF; DNA: TGTGCCACCGCGTGGGGGGGTAGCAATCAGCCCCAGCATTTT; D: .; V: TRBV27; J: TRBJ1-5; size: .; length: 14
CDR3: CASSSGQGWDPGNTIYF; DNA: TGTGCCAGCAGTTCCGGACAGGGATGGGATCCTGGAAACACCATATATTTT; D: TRBD1; V: TRBV25-1; J: TRBJ1-3; size: .; length: 17
CDR3: CASSYGTGFSYEQYF; DNA: TGTGCCAGCAGCTACGGGACAGGGTTCTCCTACGAGCAGTACTTC; D: TRBD1; V: TRBV5-6; J: TRBJ2-7; size: .; length: 15
CDR3: CASSEVAPGVDYGYTF; DNA: TGTGCCAGCAGTGAAGTGGCCCCAGGGGTGGACTATGGCTACACCTTC; D: .; V: TRBV2; J: TRBJ1-2; size: .; length: 16
CDR3: CASSTEDRGNTEAFF; DNA: TGTGCCAGTAGTACGGAGGACAGAGGGAACACTGAAGCTTTCTTT; D: .; V: TRBV19; J: TRBJ1-1; size: .; length: 15
CDR3: CASRGPNQETQYF; DNA: TGTGCCAGCAGGGGGCCTAACCAAGAGACCCAGTACTTC; D: .; V: TRBV6-5; J: TRBJ2-5; size: few; length: 13
CDR3: CASSFYRGQGYEQYF; DNA: TGTGCCAGCAGCTTCTACCGGGGCCAGGGGTACGAGCAGTACTTC; D: .; V: TRBV7-8; J: TRBJ2-7; size: once; length: 15
CDR3: CASSVGPSGGTDTQYF; DNA: TGTGCCAGCAGCGTAGGGCCTAGTGGCGGCACAGATACGCAGTATTTT; D: .; V: TRBV9; J: TRBJ2-3; size: .; length: 16
CDR3: CASRTGSHEQYF; DNA: TGCGCCAGCAGGACAGGGAGCCACGAGCAGTACTTC; D: TRBD1; V: TRBV5-1; J: TRBJ2-7; size: once; length: 12
CDR3: CASSIRTGGPEAFF; DNA: TGTGCCAGTAGTATCCGGACAGGGGGCCCTGAAGCTTTCTTT; D: TRBD1; V: TRBV19; J: TRBJ1-1; size: .; length: 14
CDR3: CASSEARQISEQYF; DNA: TGTGCCAGCAGTGAAGCGAGGCAGATCTCCGAGCAGTACTTC; D: .; V: TRBV6-1; J: TRBJ2-7; size: .; length: 14